The clone carrying this T cell receptor beta chain came up many times. Its specificity is unknown. The source of the sample is a study of early T cells in non-severe SARS-CoV-2 infection. Turning to the study itself: The authors sequenced bulk RNA from unsorted whole blood, leaving chains unpaired. Study-wide results and caveats: Clonotype matching in VDJdb favored anti-spike CD8 responses and did not capture private and CD4 specificities.

In the library, individual cDNA molecules carried attached unique molecular identifiers. TCRdb ran MiXCR on the 5' RACE reads and lists one entry per CDR3 protein. The data contain some 46,000 distinct CDR3 sequences, approximately 6.5% of them seen just once; the ten biggest clones take up 20% to 25%. The CDR3 contains 14 residues. Germline CDR1 reads LGHNA; CDR2 reads YNFKEQ. V was trimmed by 1 base and J by 0 bases, leaving 5 bases between them. The V and J genes are TRBV4-2 and TRBJ2-3, with D uncertain. This TCR was sampled from an adult who was a healthcare worker with PCR-confirmed SARS-CoV-2 infection or an uninfected control (not recorded which). The sample was whole blood, taken at baseline. In nucleotides, the CDR3 is TGTGCCAGCAGCCAAGCCCTTAGCACAGATACGCAGTATTTT. This sequence encodes CASSQALSTDTQYF.